These 31 T cell receptor beta chains were sequenced from one sample in a study of spatial heterogeneity in lung cancer (dated by TCRdb to about 2019). Their recognized antigens are unknown. The paper's findings and limits, for the study overall: The tumor nonsynonymous mutation count correlated with the number of expanded alpha and beta TCRs within the tumor.

In light of the paper, this sample's time point label describes: sample taken at primary tumor resection. The library was made by 5' RACE. TCRdb lists the instrument as NextSeq 500. TCRdb redid the processing of the public reads, applying fastp at Q25 and MiXCR, and retained in-frame beta chains. Every entry covers one CDR3 protein and lists the most common genes and DNA from its rows. The sample table lists fewer than 30,000 distinct CDR3 sequences, around 7% of them with a count of one. The ten largest clones represent almost 25% of the sample. This material consisted of lung tumor tissue, taken at surgery. These receptors came from a male donor with early-stage non-small cell lung cancer.

V and J are TRBV4-1 and TRBJ1-5, with TRBD1 as a possible D gene (5 bases). The ends were cut back, 4 bases at V and 7 bases at J, with 17 bases in the middle. Germline CDR1 MGHRA, CDR2 YSYEKL. The CDR3 spans 15 residues. In nucleotides, the CDR3 is TGCGCCAGCAGCCGACTGGGGCGGGAGCCACAGCCCCAGCATTTT. It translates to CASSRLGREPQPQHF.

This clonotype was counted between two and nine times. The rearrangement uses TRBV13 and TRBJ2-7; 8 positions match TRBD1. This CDR3 comprises 12 residues. Germline V gene sequence: CDR1 PRHDT, CDR2 FYEKMQ (reference sequence). Trimming at V came to 5 bases and at J to 6 bases, leaving 3 bases not matched to a gene. CDR3 region: CASSTGGREQYF. The CDR3 DNA is TGTGCCAGCAGCACAGGGGGGCGCGAGCAGTACTTC.

The chain couples TRBV12-3 or TRBV12-4 to TRBJ2-2; D might be TRBD1 (5 bases). The CDR3 spans 15 residues. V was clipped by 2 bases and J by 5 bases, with 12 bases between them. CDR3 amino acids: CASSLRQGGTGELFF. The CDR3 nucleotides read TGTGCCAGCAGTTTAAGGCAGGGTGGGACCGGGGAGCTGTTTTTT.

This clonotype was found many times. The chain has TRBV5-1 and TRBJ1-1; D is unclear. V dropped 0 bases and J dropped 6 bases, with 15 bases sitting between them. The CDR3 runs to 15 residues. CDR1 is SGHRS and CDR2 is YFSETQ in the germline V gene. CDR3 sequence (DNA): TGCGCCAGCAGCTTGGATCAAGCTTCCGTGGCTGAAGCTTTCTTT. Its translation: CASSLDQASVAEAFF.

This clonotype was seen many times. The chain links TRBV28 to TRBJ1-1; 8 bases are a match to TRBD1. The CDR3 consists of 17 residues. The V segment lost 4 bases and the J segment 4 bases; nucleotides outside the gene matches: 14. Germline V CDR1 and CDR2: MDHEN, SYDVKM. This chain's CDR3 is CASSWNRDSGGVTEAFF. The CDR3 DNA reads TGTGCCAGCAGTTGGAACCGTGACTCAGGGGGCGTCACTGAAGCTTTCTTT.

The genes are TRBV14 and TRBJ2-3; D remains unclear. Looked up from germline, CDR1 is SGHDN and CDR2 is FVKESK. The CDR3 length is 16 residues. V lost 3 bases, J lost 6 bases, and 19 bases lay in between. The CDR3 sequence: CASSQAPGPPKDTQYF. In nucleotides, the CDR3 is TGTGCCAGCAGCCAGGCCCCCGGGCCCCCTAAGGATACGCAGTATTTT.

In its sample, this clonotype was seen many times. The rearrangement joins TRBV5-1 to TRBJ1-1; D possibly corresponds to TRBD1 (6 bases). Germline V gene sequence: CDR1 SGHRS, CDR2 YFSETQ. The CDR3 sequence is 13 residues long. Trimming took off 10 bases at V and 5 bases at J, with 18 bases between the two ends. CDR3: CASSQGLETEAFF. CDR3 in DNA: TGCGCCTCGTCACAGGGACTCGAAACTGAAGCTTTCTTT.

This clonotype qualifies as medium-sized. The chain has TRBV7-2 and TRBJ2-5; D remains ambiguous. CDR1 is SGHTA and CDR2 is FQGNSA in the germline V gene. Trimming shortened V by 5 bases and J by 2 bases, and 9 bases separated the two germline ends. The CDR3 consists of 13 residues. In DNA form, the CDR3 reads TGTGCCAGCAGCACCCGACGGCAAGAGACCCAGTACTTC. It specifies CASSTRRQETQYF.

This rearrangement joins TRBV7-6 to TRBJ2-1, with 9 nucleotides matching TRBD1. CDR3 length equals 19 residues. Germline loops: CDR1 SGHVS, CDR2 FNYEAQ. With 5 bases clipped from V and 0 bases from J, the junction kept 14 bases outside the gene matches. This chain's CDR3 is CASSLRGQGTSASYNEQFF. DNA for the CDR3: TGTGCCAGCAGCCTTCGCGGACAGGGGACGTCCGCCTCCTACAATGAGCAGTTCTTC. Full variable domain (outside the CDR3, taken from reference TRBV7-6 and TRBJ2-1): GAGVSQSPRYKVTKRGQDVALRCDPISGHVSLYWYRQALGQGPEFLTYFNYEAQQDKSGLPNDRFSAERPEGSISTLTIQRTEQRDSAMYRCASSLRGQGTSASYNEQFFGPGTRLTVL.

Only a few counts were recorded for this clonotype. This sequence joins TRBV19 and TRBJ1-4, with 8 bases aligning to TRBD1. V was pared by 4 bases and J by 8 bases, with 6 bases of the junction left unmatched. The CDR3 extends over 14 amino acids. Germline assignment: CDR1 LNHDA and CDR2 SQIVND (reference sequence). Here the CDR3 reads CASSTRGLQEKLFF. CDR3 DNA: TGTGCCAGTAGTACCAGGGGGCTTCAGGAAAAACTGTTTTTT. The full variable domain, its missing parts supplied by reference TRBV19 and TRBJ1-4, is DGGITQSPKYLFRKEGQNVTLSCEQNLNHDAMYWYRQDPGQGLRLIYYSQIVNDFQKGDIAEGYSVSREKKESFPLTVTSAQKNPTAFYLCASSTRGLQEKLFFGSGTQLSVL.

This clonotype has at least ten counts. The chain employs TRBV7-2 and TRBJ2-6, with D possibly TRBD1 on 6 matching bases. The length of the CDR3 is 15 residues. Between the trimmed V and J ends, which lost 3 bases and 2 bases, there was a span of 8 bases. The germline CDR1 and CDR2 sequences are SGHTA and FQGNSA. CDR3 protein: CASSFRGTGANVLTF. CDR3 DNA sequence: TGTGCCAGCAGCTTCAGGGGAACTGGGGCCAACGTCCTGACTTTC.

This clonotype appeared many times. The rearrangement uses TRBV7-2 and TRBJ2-3, with D possibly TRBD2 on 5 matching bases. In germline, CDR1 is SGHTA, CDR2 FQGNSA. CDR3 length: 14 residues. Trimming removed 3 bases at V and 1 base at J, with 8 bases between. In nucleotides, the CDR3 is TGTGCCAGCAGCTTTATGCGGGGCACAGATACGCAGTATTTT. It is translated as CASSFMRGTDTQYF.

In this sample, this clonotype turned up many times. The chain employs TRBV28 and TRBJ2-3, with D possibly called TRBD1 or TRBD2 (5 bases each). The CDR3 is 14 amino acids. The V gene's germline CDR1 is MDHEN and CDR2 SYDVKM. V shed 7 bases and J shed 2 bases, with 13 bases lying between them. CDR3 nucleotide sequence: TGTGCCAGCAAGGACGGGGCTATCACAGATACGCAGTATTTT. Its protein is CASKDGAITDTQYF.

This clonotype was seen ten or more times. This chain joins TRBV10-2 and TRBJ2-1; 15 bases align to TRBD2. Germline V gene data show CDR1 as WSHSY and CDR2 as SAAADI. The CDR3 extends over 18 amino acids. With 8 bases clipped from V and 0 bases from J, the junction kept 8 bases outside the gene matches. CDR3 DNA sequence: TGCGCCAGCCGCCGGACTAGCGGGGGGGTGGACTCCTACAATGAGCAGTTCTTC. It yields the protein CASRRTSGGVDSYNEQFF.

This clonotype was recorded at least ten times. The CDR3: CASSLSTPDTQYF. The CDR3 region has the DNA TGTGCCAGCAGCCTTTCGACCCCAGATACGCAGTATTTT. The V and J genes are TRBV11-3 and TRBJ2-3, with unresolved D. This CDR3 region has 13 residues. The ends were cut back, 5 bases at V and 4 bases at J, with 10 bases in the middle. Germline V gene data show CDR1 as SGHNT and CDR2 as YENEEA.

The sample holds many counts of this clonotype. The chain combines TRBV5-4 with TRBJ1-1; D remains ambiguous. Looked up from germline, CDR1 is SGHNT and CDR2 is YYREEE (reference sequence). This CDR3 spans 15 amino acids. The V end lost 6 bases, the J end lost 0 bases, and 15 bases lay between the germline ends. The CDR3 DNA sequence: TGTGCCAGCAATTGGGATAGCAGGATGAACACTGAAGCTTTCTTT. Encoded protein: CASNWDSRMNTEAFF.

Many counts were recorded for this clonotype. In DNA, the CDR3 is TGTGCCAGCAGCCTTCGACTAGCGGAGCTTTACAATGAGCAGTTCTTC. Protein sequence: CASSLRLAELYNEQFF. The chain couples TRBV6-2 or TRBV6-3 to TRBJ2-1, with 9 bases matching TRBD2. Germline loops: CDR1 MNHEY, CDR2 SVGEGT. The CDR3 extends over 16 amino acids. V gave up 6 bases and J gave up 4 bases; unmatched junction bases: 10.

This clonotype was observed many times. The rearrangement links TRBV10-3 to TRBJ2-7; weak D call: TRBD2 (5 bases). Per germline, CDR1 ENHRY and CDR2 SYGVKD. There are 15 residues in the CDR3. V lost 2 bases and J 2 bases, leaving 13 bases between the germline ends. CDR3 loop: CAISEPNSGTYEQYF. In DNA, the CDR3 is TGTGCCATCAGTGAGCCAAACTCCGGGACCTACGAGCAGTACTTC.

V gene TRBV20-1 combines with J gene TRBJ1-4; the D gene is possibly TRBD1 (6 bases). Germline V CDR1 and CDR2: DFQATT, SNEGSKA (reference sequence). The germline V and J ends were trimmed by 5 bases and 3 bases, with 10 bases remaining between them. The CDR3 contains 13 residues. The chain's CDR3 is CSAYTGSNEKLFF. CDR3 sequence (DNA): TGCAGTGCTTACACAGGGTCTAATGAAAAACTGTTTTTT.

This clonotype was recorded at least ten times. The chain has TRBV6-2 or TRBV6-3 and TRBJ2-5; 7 nucleotides match TRBD2. The junction had 6 bases not matched to a gene; V was cut back by 4 bases and J by 4 bases. Germline lookup yields CDR1 MNHEY and CDR2 SVGEGT. The CDR3 contains 14 residues. In DNA form, the CDR3 reads TGTGCCAGCAGTTTGGGGTGGGAGGGAGAGACCCAGTACTTC. This encodes CASSLGWEGETQYF.

In its sample, this clonotype was seen many times. This rearrangement joins TRBV12-3 or TRBV12-4 to TRBJ2-2; D gene ambiguous. The CDR3 runs to 13 residues. V shed 3 bases and J shed 6 bases, with 8 bases lying between them. CDR3 nucleotide sequence: TGTGCCAGCAGTTTTGGAACTGCCGGGGAGCTGTTTTTT. This codes for CASSFGTAGELFF.

The sample holds many counts of this clonotype. The gene calls are TRBV20-1 and TRBJ2-3; no definite D call. The CDR3 covers 14 residues. In germline, CDR1 is DFQATT, CDR2 SNEGSKA (reference sequence). With 3 bases removed from V and 0 bases from J, the gap between germline ends came to 10 bases. This CDR3 reads CSASTATSTDTQYF. CDR3 nucleotides: TGCAGTGCTAGCACGGCTACTAGCACAGATACGCAGTATTTT.

Many counts were recorded for this clonotype. J is TRBJ2-3 and V is TRBV18; 9 positions agree with TRBD1. The CDR3 totals 14 residues. V dropped 5 bases and J dropped 4; count of bases not matched to a gene: 4. Germline CDR1 KGHSH, CDR2 LQKENI. The CDR3 is CASSSGQGADTQYF. The CDR3 DNA sequence: TGTGCCAGCTCATCGGGACAGGGTGCAGATACGCAGTATTTT.

There are a few counts of this clonotype. V usage is TRBV4-1 and J usage is TRBJ1-1; 12 bases align to TRBD1. CDR1 and CDR2 (germline): MGHRA, YSYEKL. V lost 4 bases to trimming and J lost 5 bases; unmatched junction nucleotides: 8. This CDR3 is 16 amino acids long. CDR3: CASSPGTGGEFTEAFF. In nucleotides, the CDR3 is TGCGCCAGCAGCCCTGGGACAGGGGGCGAATTTACTGAAGCTTTCTTT.

This clonotype occurred a few times. V and J are TRBV28 and TRBJ2-7; D may be TRBD1 (6 bases). Trimming left V 3 bases short and J 6 bases short, with 6 bases between. Germline values: CDR1 MDHEN, CDR2 SYDVKM. The CDR3 covers 11 residues. The CDR3 sequence: CASSLGAEQYF. CDR3 DNA: TGTGCCAGCAGTTTGGGGGCCGAGCAGTACTTC. Variable domain in full (rest from reference TRBV28 and TRBJ2-7): DVKVTQSSRYLVKRTGEKVFLECVQDMDHENMFWYRQDPGLGLRLIYFSYDVKMKEKGDIPEGYSVSREKKERFSLILESASTNQTSMYLCASSLGAEQYFGPGTRLTVT.

At least ten counts were recorded for this clonotype. The V and J genes are TRBV6-1 and TRBJ1-2; D ambiguous. Germline CDR1 and CDR2: MNHNS and SASEGT. The CDR3 contains 17 residues. V dropped 3 bases and J dropped 0 bases, with 17 bases sitting between them. The CDR3 sequence is CASSELTYILANYGYTF. The CDR3 DNA reads as TGTGCCAGCAGTGAGCTCACATATATTCTAGCTAACTATGGCTACACCTTC.

The chain links TRBV5-1 to TRBJ2-2, with 7 bases fitting TRBD1. The junction had 4 bases not matched to a gene; V was cut back by 1 base and J by 4 bases. CDR1 and CDR2 (germline): SGHRS, YFSETQ. This CDR3 comprises 15 residues. CDR3 amino acids: CASSLTDRSTGELFF. CDR3 bases: TGCGCCAGCAGCTTGACGGACAGGAGCACCGGGGAGCTGTTTTTT.

Notes on this clonotype: Possible read error: a much larger clone is one base away. This sequence joins TRBV7-2 and TRBJ1-4; TRBD1 matches 7 bases. The germline CDR1 and CDR2 sequences are SGHTA and FQGNSA. The CDR3 is made up of 14 amino acids. The CDR3 DNA sequence: TGTGTCAGCAGCTCTGGACAGGACCATGAAAAACTGTTTTTT. This translates into CVSSSGQDHEKLFF.

The sample holds a few counts of this clonotype. This chain uses TRBV20-1 with TRBJ2-2, with D unresolved. V was pared by 4 bases and J by 1 base, with 10 bases between. CDR1 and CDR2 from the germline V gene are DFQATT and SNEGSKA (reference sequence). The CDR3 is 14 amino acids. CDR3: CSANDGKNTGELFF. In nucleotides, the CDR3 is TGCAGTGCTAATGATGGAAAGAACACCGGGGAGCTGTTTTTT.

This clonotype was observed many times. The gene calls are TRBV6-6 and TRBJ2-3; 14 bases are shared with TRBD2. Germline V gene sequence: CDR1 MNHNY, CDR2 SVGAGI (reference sequence). The trim removed 6 bases at V and 3 bases at J, leaving 8 bases unmatched. CDR3 length: 17 residues. This CDR3 is CASRQNGLAGGTDTQYF. The CDR3, as DNA: TGTGCCAGCAGGCAAAACGGACTAGCGGGAGGAACAGATACGCAGTATTTT.

This clonotype was recorded at least ten times. The V call is TRBV7-8, the J call TRBJ2-2; D is perhaps TRBD1 (7 bases). From germline, CDR1 is SGHVS and CDR2 FQNEAQ. The CDR3 is 16 residues long. V lost 1 base and J 4 bases, leaving 13 bases between the germline ends. The CDR3 here is CASSLVRQGGTGELFF. The CDR3 nucleotides read TGTGCCAGCAGCTTAGTGAGACAGGGAGGCACCGGGGAGCTGTTTTTT.